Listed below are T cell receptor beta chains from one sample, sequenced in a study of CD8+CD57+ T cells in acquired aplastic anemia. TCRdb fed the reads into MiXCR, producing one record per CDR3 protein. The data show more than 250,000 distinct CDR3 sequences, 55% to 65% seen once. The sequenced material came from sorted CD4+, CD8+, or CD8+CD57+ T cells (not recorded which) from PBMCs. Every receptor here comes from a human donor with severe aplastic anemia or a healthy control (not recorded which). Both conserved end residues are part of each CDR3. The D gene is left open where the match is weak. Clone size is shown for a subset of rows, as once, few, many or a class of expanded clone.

DNA: TGCAGCGCGACCGAAGGAGGCTACGAGCAGTACTTC
CDR3: CSATEGGYEQYF
size: few
V: TRBV29-1
D: .
J: TRBJ2-7

DNA: TGTGCCAGCAGCCCCAGCGGGACTAGATTGTACGAGCAATACTTC
CDR3: CASSPSGTRLYEQYF
size: .
V: TRBV9
D: TRBD2
J: TRBJ2-7

DNA: TGTGCCAGCAGTTCCCCGGGACAGATACCTTATGGCTACACCTTC
CDR3: CASSSPGQIPYGYTF
size: .
V: TRBV6-2/TRBV6-3
D: TRBD1
J: TRBJ1-2

DNA: TGCAGCGTGAGCCGGGACAGGGGCAATTCACCCCTCCACTTT
CDR3: CSVSRDRGNSPLHF
size: once
V: TRBV29-1
D: TRBD1
J: TRBJ1-6

DNA: TGCAGCGCGCAAGAGAACACTGAAGCTTTCTTT
CDR3: CSAQENTEAFF
size: .
V: TRBV29-1
D: .
J: TRBJ1-1

DNA: TGCGCCAGCAGCCACCCCGGGACAGGGACGGGAAACACCATATATTTT
CDR3: CASSHPGTGTGNTIYF
size: .
V: TRBV5-1
D: TRBD1
J: TRBJ1-3

DNA: TGCAGCGTTGGTGGGTTGGGGCGCAGGATCGGGGAGCTGTTTTTT
CDR3: CSVGGLGRRIGELFF
size: few
V: TRBV29-1
D: .
J: TRBJ2-2

DNA: TGTGCCAGCAGCTTATTGACAGGGGTTAACACCGGGGAGCTGTTTTTT
CDR3: CASSLLTGVNTGELFF
size: once
V: TRBV7-9
D: TRBD1
J: TRBJ2-2

DNA: TGCGCCAGCAGCTTGCAGGGACAGACCTACGAGCAGTACTTC
CDR3: CASSLQGQTYEQYF
size: .
V: TRBV5-1
D: TRBD1
J: TRBJ2-7

DNA: TGTGCCAGCAGGATCGGACAGGGGACCTACGAGCAGTACTTC
CDR3: CASRIGQGTYEQYF
size: .
V: TRBV2
D: TRBD1
J: TRBJ2-7

DNA: TGCAGCGTCACTGGTATGGCAGGAGAGGTTGAGCAGTTCTTC
CDR3: CSVTGMAGEVEQFF
size: .
V: TRBV29-1
D: .
J: TRBJ2-1

DNA: TGCAGTGCTAGGATTACGAGCGGGGGTACGCAGTATTTT
CDR3: CSARITSGGTQYF
size: .
V: TRBV20-1
D: TRBD2
J: TRBJ2-3

DNA: TGTGCCAGCAGTACTAGCGGGGCAGGTACGCAGTATTTT
CDR3: CASSTSGAGTQYF
size: .
V: TRBV2
D: TRBD2
J: TRBJ2-3

DNA: TGTGCCAGCAGTTACGACAGGAAGGGCTATTCACCCCTCCACTTT
CDR3: CASSYDRKGYSPLHF
size: many
V: TRBV6-2/TRBV6-3
D: .
J: TRBJ1-6

DNA: TGTGCCAGCAGTACAACAGGGCAGGGCTACACCTTC
CDR3: CASSTTGQGYTF
size: many
V: TRBV6-6
D: .
J: TRBJ1-2

DNA: TGCGCCAGCAGCGCTCAATTAGGTACGGATACGCAGTATTTT
CDR3: CASSAQLGTDTQYF
size: .
V: TRBV5-1
D: .
J: TRBJ2-3

DNA: TGCGCCAGCAGCCATAGTGGATTCGGCACAGATACGCAGTATTTT
CDR3: CASSHSGFGTDTQYF
size: .
V: TRBV4-3
D: .
J: TRBJ2-3

DNA: TGTGCCAGTAGTATGGGGCCCTACGAGCAGTACTTC
CDR3: CASSMGPYEQYF
size: many
V: TRBV19
D: .
J: TRBJ2-7

DNA: TGCGCCAGCAGCCAAAGGGCAGGGGCTAATGAAAAACTGTTTTTT
CDR3: CASSQRAGANEKLFF
size: .
V: TRBV7-3
D: .
J: TRBJ1-4

DNA: TGTGCCAGTAGTATGCTAGCAAGGCAAGAGACCCAGTACTTC
CDR3: CASSMLARQETQYF
size: .
V: TRBV19
D: .
J: TRBJ2-5

DNA: TGTGCCAGCAGTGAGCGAAGGACAGGGGATTCCTACGAGCAGTACTTC
CDR3: CASSERRTGDSYEQYF
size: .
V: TRBV6-1
D: TRBD1
J: TRBJ2-7

DNA: TGTGCCACCAGTGACCCCGACCCGTGTCGGGGAGGCGAAAAGACCCAGTACTTC
CDR3: CATSDPDPCRGGEKTQYF
size: once
V: TRBV24-1
D: .
J: TRBJ2-5

DNA: TGTGCCAGCAGCGCGGCCGGGGGACAGGGTTCGTACGAGCAGTACTTC
CDR3: CASSAAGGQGSYEQYF
size: few
V: TRBV7-2
D: TRBD1
J: TRBJ2-7

DNA: TGCAGTGCTATCACAGTCACCTCCTACGAGCAGTACTTC
CDR3: CSAITVTSYEQYF
size: .
V: TRBV20-1
D: .
J: TRBJ2-7

DNA: TGTGCCACCAGCAGAGAAGCGGGGTACTACGAGCAGTACTTC
CDR3: CATSREAGYYEQYF
size: .
V: TRBV15
D: TRBD2
J: TRBJ2-7

DNA: TGTGCCTGGAGAAGTAGGATACCAGTAGGAGAGACCCAGTACTTC
CDR3: CAWRSRIPVGETQYF
size: .
V: TRBV30
D: .
J: TRBJ2-5

DNA: TGTGCCAGCAGCTTAAATGGAAGGGTGGGACGGAGCACAGATACGCAGTATTTT
CDR3: CASSLNGRVGRSTDTQYF
size: many
V: TRBV7-3
D: .
J: TRBJ2-3

DNA: TGTGCCAGCAGCGTAGAAGGGGGCAATCAGCCCCAGCATTTT
CDR3: CASSVEGGNQPQHF
size: .
V: TRBV9
D: .
J: TRBJ1-5

DNA: TGTGCCAGCAGCTTTAGCGGGGACTACAATGAGCAGTTCTTC
CDR3: CASSFSGDYNEQFF
size: .
V: TRBV7-6
D: TRBD2
J: TRBJ2-1

DNA: TGTGCCACCAGCAGTTCATCGGGACTAGCGGGGGGCCACCAAGAGACCCAGTACTTC
CDR3: CATSSSSGLAGGHQETQYF
size: many
V: TRBV15
D: TRBD2
J: TRBJ2-5

DNA: TGTGCCAGCAGTGAAAACAGGGGAAACACTGAAGCTTTCTTT
CDR3: CASSENRGNTEAFF
size: many
V: TRBV6-1
D: TRBD1
J: TRBJ1-1

DNA: TGTGCCAGCAGCCCGACACCATTAATGGAGCAGTTCTTC
CDR3: CASSPTPLMEQFF
size: .
V: TRBV12-3/TRBV12-4
D: .
J: TRBJ2-1

DNA: TGTGCCAGTAGTTGGGGGACGGGGCGGCTCTCCTACGAGCAGTACTTC
CDR3: CASSWGTGRLSYEQYF
size: once
V: TRBV19
D: .
J: TRBJ2-7

DNA: TGTGCCAGCAGGCACCGACTGACTAGCGGGGGATCCTACGAGCAGTACTTC
CDR3: CASRHRLTSGGSYEQYF
size: .
V: TRBV6-5
D: TRBD2
J: TRBJ2-7

DNA: TGCGCCAGCAGCTTGGATCAGGGGGCCGGCGAGCAGTACTTC
CDR3: CASSLDQGAGEQYF
size: .
V: TRBV5-8
D: TRBD1
J: TRBJ2-7

DNA: TGTGCCAGCAGCTGGGGCAGCAATCAGCCCCAGAATTTT
CDR3: CASSWGSNQPQNF
size: .
V: TRBV7-8
D: .
J: TRBJ1-5

DNA: TGCAGTGCCTTTAGCGCTGGAGGCACAGATACGCAGTATTTT
CDR3: CSAFSAGGTDTQYF
size: few
V: TRBV20-1
D: .
J: TRBJ2-3

DNA: TGTGCCAGCAGCCCGATTTTTAGACAGGGAGAAGAGACCCAGTACTTC
CDR3: CASSPIFRQGEETQYF
size: few
V: TRBV7-9
D: TRBD1
J: TRBJ2-5

DNA: TGTGCCAGCAGTCACCAATACAATGAGCAGTTCTTC
CDR3: CASSHQYNEQFF
size: few
V: TRBV25-1
D: .
J: TRBJ2-1

DNA: TGTGCCAGCAGCCCACAGGGGGCCGCCTATAATTCACCCCTCCACTTT
CDR3: CASSPQGAAYNSPLHF
size: .
V: TRBV11-2
D: TRBD1
J: TRBJ1-6

DNA: TGTGCCAGCAGCTGGGGACAGGGAAAATCAAGCTCCTACGAGCAGTACTTC
CDR3: CASSWGQGKSSSYEQYF
size: many
V: TRBV13
D: TRBD1
J: TRBJ2-7

DNA: TGCAGCGTATTCGACAGGGGGCCCGGGGCCAACGTCCTGACTTTC
CDR3: CSVFDRGPGANVLTF
size: few
V: TRBV29-1
D: TRBD1
J: TRBJ2-6

DNA: TGCACCTCTCTGCGGATCTCCGGCTCCTACAATGAGCAGTTCTTC
CDR3: CTSLRISGSYNEQFF
size: .
V: TRBV20-1
D: .
J: TRBJ2-1

DNA: TGCGCCAGCAGAAGAGAGGGGGAGCTGTTTTTT
CDR3: CASRREGELFF
size: few
V: TRBV5-1
D: .
J: TRBJ2-2

DNA: TGCAGCGTTCTAAGGGCGAACACCGGGGAGCTGTTTTTT
CDR3: CSVLRANTGELFF
size: .
V: TRBV29-1
D: .
J: TRBJ2-2

DNA: TGTGCCAGCTCACCATCGACTAGCGGGGGAACAGATACGCAGTATTTT
CDR3: CASSPSTSGGTDTQYF
size: few
V: TRBV18
D: TRBD2
J: TRBJ2-3

DNA: TGTGCCAGTAGTCCCCATAAGGGATCTAGCAATCAGCCCCAGCATTTT
CDR3: CASSPHKGSSNQPQHF
size: many
V: TRBV19
D: .
J: TRBJ1-5

DNA: TGTGCCAGCAGCCAGGTACGGACAGGACCTGAAGCTTTCTTT
CDR3: CASSQVRTGPEAFF
size: many
V: TRBV4-2
D: TRBD1
J: TRBJ1-1

DNA: TGTGCCAGTACATCTAGCGGGCCATACAATGAGCAGTTCTTC
CDR3: CASTSSGPYNEQFF
size: .
V: TRBV19
D: TRBD2
J: TRBJ2-1

DNA: TGTGCCAGCAGCTCGGACCGGGCCCTGGACGGGGAGCTGTTTTTT
CDR3: CASSSDRALDGELFF
size: .
V: TRBV5-1
D: .
J: TRBJ2-2

DNA: TGTGCCAGCAGCGTAGTGGCTCCAGACAATGAGCAGTTCTTC
CDR3: CASSVVAPDNEQFF
size: .
V: TRBV9
D: .
J: TRBJ2-1

DNA: TGTGCCAGCAGTGACAGGGTGCAAGAGACCCAGTACTTC
CDR3: CASSDRVQETQYF
size: .
V: TRBV25-1
D: .
J: TRBJ2-5

DNA: TGCAGTGCCGGGGGAGACTATAGCAATCAGCCCCAGCATTTT
CDR3: CSAGGDYSNQPQHF
size: .
V: TRBV20-1
D: .
J: TRBJ1-5

DNA: TGCGCCAGCAGCTTGTCTAGCGGGGGGGTCTACGTCCTGACTTTC
CDR3: CASSLSSGGVYVLTF
size: .
V: TRBV5-1
D: TRBD2
J: TRBJ2-6